The 10 T cell receptor beta chains listed next were all sequenced from one sample in a study of cytotoxic CD8 clonotypes in ibrutinib-treated CLL. Only in-frame clones appear in the TCRdb table, and some are missing; sequencing was by immunoSEQ multiplex PCR. Altogether approximately 200,000 clones are present, around three quarters being singletons, with the ten largest covering 13%. The specimen comprised PBMCs, sampled after 24 months of ibrutinib treatment. Source of these receptors: a human donor with chronic lymphocytic leukemia.

V and J are TRBV29-1 and TRBJ2-1, with 10 nucleotides matching TRBD2. Germline loops: CDR1 SQVTM, CDR2 ANQGSEA. The CDR3 runs 13 residues. Trimming took 7 bases from V and 8 from J; bases not matched to a gene: 8. In DNA form, the CDR3 reads TGCAGCGCAAAAGCGGGAGGGCCTGATGAGCAGTTCTTC. Translated: CSAKAGGPDEQFF.

The V call is TRBV7-9, the J call TRBJ2-7, with TRBD2 as a possible D gene (5 bases). CDR1 SEHNR and CDR2 FQNEAQ come from the germline V gene (reference sequence). V lost 5 bases, J lost 3 bases, and 11 bases lay in between. The CDR3 totals 13 residues. CDR3 region: CASSPDGLYEQYF. The DNA for the CDR3 is TGTGCCAGCAGCCCGGACGGACTCTACGAGCAGTACTTC.

The chain carries TRBV4-2 and TRBJ2-2; 13 bases fit TRBD2. Per the germline V gene, CDR1 is LGHNA and CDR2 is YNFKEQ. The CDR3 sequence is 17 residues long. Losses at the gene ends were 3 bases for V and 5 bases for J; bases not matched to a gene: 6. This CDR3 is CASSQRLAGGGTGELFF. CDR3 nucleotide sequence: TGTGCCAGCAGCCAGAGACTAGCGGGAGGAGGGACCGGGGAGCTGTTTTTT.

The V call is TRBV6-5, the J call TRBJ1-5; no reliable D call. CDR1 is MNHEY, CDR2 SVGAGI, per germline. Trimming pared 6 bases from V and 4 bases from J, leaving 10 bases between. CDR3 length: 13 amino acids. CDR3 sequence reads: CASRPLLNQPQHF. Written as DNA, the CDR3 is TGTGCCAGCAGACCATTATTGAATCAGCCCCAGCATTTT.

The rearrangement uses TRBV7-9 and TRBJ2-7; a possible D gene is TRBD1 (8 bases). Deletions cut 6 bases from V and 7 bases from J, with 22 bases between. Germline V lookup: CDR1 SEHNR, CDR2 FQNEAQ (reference sequence). The CDR3 sequence is 15 residues long. The CDR3 is CASSSQGAGAGEQYF. For the CDR3, the DNA is TGTGCCAGCAGTTCGCAGGGGGCGGGAGCAGGTGAGCAGTACTTC.

This chain links TRBV29-1 with TRBJ2-5, with 7 bases fitting TRBD1. This CDR3 contains 13 residues. The germline V gene has CDR1 SQVTM and CDR2 ANQGSEA. The V gene end was trimmed by 7 bases and the J gene end by 2 bases; junction bases not matched to a gene: 7. The CDR3 DNA reads as TGCAGCGCAGACAGGGTGGGGCAAGAGACCCAGTACTTC. It is translated as CSADRVGQETQYF.

This clone has a handful of counts. V is TRBV5-1 and J is TRBJ1-2; D remains ambiguous. The germline V and J ends were trimmed by 1 base and 8 bases, with 12 bases remaining between them. The CDR3 consists of 13 residues. Germline V gene lookup returns CDR1 SGHRS and CDR2 YFSETQ. CDR3 sequence (DNA): TGCGCCAGCAGCTTGACCACACCGGAAGGCTACACCTTC. Amino acids: CASSLTTPEGYTF.

V gene TRBV30 combines with J gene TRBJ2-2, with a tentative D call TRBD2 (5 bases). In germline, CDR1 is GTSNPN, CDR2 SVGIG (reference sequence). The CDR3 spans 15 residues. Trimming removed 3 bases at V and 5 bases at J, with 16 bases between. The CDR3 DNA reads as TGTGCCTGGAGGCCACTAGGTCGAGGGACCGGGGAGCTGTTTTTT. Protein sequence: CAWRPLGRGTGELFF.

The CDR3 here is CASSLNTGGYGYTF. As DNA, the CDR3 is TGTGCCAGCAGCTTAAATACAGGGGGCTATGGCTACACCTTC. This chain connects TRBV11-2 to TRBJ1-2, with 8 bases lining up with TRBD1. There are 14 residues in the CDR3. Germline trimming cut 2 bases from V and 4 bases from J; bases unmatched to any gene: 3. CDR1 is SGHAT and CDR2 is FQNNGV in the germline V gene.

This chain links TRBV15 with TRBJ1-2; D unresolved. V lost 5 bases, J lost 0 bases, and 7 bases lay in between. The length of the CDR3 is 13 residues. CDR1 is LNHNV and CDR2 is YYDKDF in the germline V gene (reference sequence). The CDR3 region has the DNA TGTGCCACCAGCGATCACACTAACTATGGCTACACCTTC. Translated: CATSDHTNYGYTF.